The 12 T cell receptor beta chains below were found in one sample sequenced in a study of lymphopenia after photon versus proton radiotherapy. This table comes from immunoSEQ multiplex PCR, and its TCRdb copy is limited to in-frame clones, with some not included. The sample shows 65,000 to 85,000 clones, approximately 90% of them seen only once. The material sequenced was peripheral blood, taken from a patient treated with photon-based radiotherapy. These receptors were obtained from a woman in her thirties or forties with cholangiocarcinoma.

The V and J genes are TRBV30 and TRBJ2-1; 10 nucleotides align to TRBD2. The germline V gene has CDR1 GTSNPN and CDR2 SVGIG (reference sequence). The trim removed 3 bases at V and 6 bases at J, leaving 2 bases unmatched. The length of the CDR3 is 13 residues. The CDR3 DNA reads as TGTGCCTGGAGCGGGACTAGCGTCAATGAGCAGTTCTTC. Its protein product is CAWSGTSVNEQFF.

The rearrangement links TRBV15 to TRBJ2-6; TRBD2 agrees at 12 bases. V was pared by 1 base and J by 2 bases, with 6 bases of the junction left unmatched. CDR1 and CDR2 (germline): LNHNV, YYDKDF (reference sequence). This CDR3 is 19 amino acids long. CDR3 DNA sequence: TGTGCCACCAGCAGAGGGACTAGCGGGATTGGGGCTGGGGCCAACGTCCTGACTTTC. This translates into CATSRGTSGIGAGANVLTF.

V is TRBV20-1 and J is TRBJ2-4; a weak D match, TRBD2 (5 bases). Trimming took off 4 bases at V and 9 bases at J, with 10 bases between the two ends. Germline CDR1 and CDR2: DFQATT and SNEGSKA (reference sequence). The CDR3 is made up of 11 amino acids. The CDR3 coding sequence is TGCAGTGCTATCGCTGAGGGCATTCAGTACTTC. Protein: CSAIAEGIQYF.

CDR3 sequence: CASSLAARAVEAFF. The DNA of the CDR3 is TGTGCCAGCAGCTTGGCGGCAAGGGCGGTAGAGGCTTTCTTT. V gene TRBV5-6 combines with J gene TRBJ1-1, with D uncertain. The CDR3 covers 14 residues. Germline V CDR1 and CDR2: SGHDT, YYEEEE. Deletions cut 0 bases from V and 11 bases from J, with 17 bases between.

This sequence joins TRBV5-4 and TRBJ2-1, with D unclear. Deletions cut 4 bases from V and 9 bases from J, with 11 bases between. The CDR3 covers 12 residues. Germline V lookup: CDR1 SGHNT, CDR2 YYREEE (reference sequence). The CDR3 region is CASSPDGVEQFF. CDR3 DNA: TGTGCCAGCAGCCCCGATGGAGTTGAGCAGTTCTTC.

CDR3 loop: CASSSGGGAGEQYF. The CDR3 coding sequence is TGCGCCAGCAGCTCTGGAGGGGGGGCCGGAGAGCAGTACTTC. This chain links TRBV5-1 with TRBJ2-7, with D perhaps TRBD2 (7 bases). The CDR3 is made up of 14 amino acids. Germline CDR1 is SGHRS and CDR2 is YFSETQ. Deletions cut 3 bases from V and 7 bases from J, with 17 bases between.

The chain employs TRBV19 and TRBJ2-3; 7 bases fit TRBD2. The CDR3 is 15 residues long. Germline values: CDR1 LNHDA, CDR2 SQIVND (reference sequence). V trimming: 4 bases; J trimming: 4 bases; junction bases outside the gene matches: 8. CDR3 sequence (DNA): TGTGCCAGTAGTACAACTAGCGCCGGGTCAGATACGCAGTATTTT. Residues: CASSTTSAGSDTQYF. Supplemented by reference TRBV19 and TRBJ2-3, the full variable domain reads DGGITQSPKYLFRKEGQNVTLSCEQNLNHDAMYWYRQDPGQGLRLIYYSQIVNDFQKGDIAEGYSVSREKKESFPLTVTSAQKNPTAFYLCASSTTSAGSDTQYFGPGTRLTVL.

The chain recombines TRBV7-2 with TRBJ2-2; 8 bases line up with TRBD1. From germline, CDR1 is SGHTA and CDR2 FQGNSA. V lost 1 base to trimming and J lost 9 bases; unmatched junction nucleotides: 19. The CDR3 spans 19 residues. The CDR3 nucleotides read TGTGCCAGCAGCTTAGAAGACTGGGGGACAGGACAGTACCCGAGGGAGCTGTTTTTT. This gives the protein CASSLEDWGTGQYPRELFF.

The rearrangement uses TRBV9 and TRBJ2-2, with 8 bases matching TRBD2. The J segment lost 7 bases and the V segment lost 7 bases, leaving 12 bases of the junction unmatched. The CDR3 contains 15 residues. Germline values: CDR1 SGDLS, CDR2 YYNGEE. Here the CDR3 DNA reads TGTGCCAGCCGAAGCGGCGGGAGGAGCGGCGGGGAGCTGTTTTTT. Protein sequence: CASRSGGRSGGELFF.

The gene calls are TRBV19 and TRBJ2-1; 7 bases align to TRBD2. The V and J ends lost 3 bases and 2 bases, in that order; junction bases with no gene match: 4. This CDR3 contains 15 residues. The germline V gene encodes CDR1 LNHDA and CDR2 SQIVND (reference sequence). The CDR3, as DNA: TGTGCCAGTAGTATTCGGGGGGAAACCTACAATGAGCAGTTCTTC. It translates to CASSIRGETYNEQFF.

The chain joins TRBV30 to TRBJ1-1, with 8 bases lining up with TRBD1. This CDR3 is built from 11 residues. V was clipped by 8 bases and J by 7 bases; unmatched bases: 6. From germline, CDR1 is GTSNPN and CDR2 SVGIG (reference sequence). The CDR3, as DNA: TGTGCCGTTCAGGGGGCGATTGAAGCTTTCTTT. It codes for CAVQGAIEAFF.

V and J are TRBV30 and TRBJ1-2; D is unresolved. Germline CDR1 is GTSNPN and CDR2 is SVGIG (reference sequence). The CDR3 sequence is 13 residues long. Trimming stripped 0 bases from V and 6 bases from J, with 11 bases between. CDR3 sequence: CAWSVQWAHGYTF. CDR3 nucleotides: TGTGCCTGGAGTGTACAATGGGCTCATGGCTACACCTTC.